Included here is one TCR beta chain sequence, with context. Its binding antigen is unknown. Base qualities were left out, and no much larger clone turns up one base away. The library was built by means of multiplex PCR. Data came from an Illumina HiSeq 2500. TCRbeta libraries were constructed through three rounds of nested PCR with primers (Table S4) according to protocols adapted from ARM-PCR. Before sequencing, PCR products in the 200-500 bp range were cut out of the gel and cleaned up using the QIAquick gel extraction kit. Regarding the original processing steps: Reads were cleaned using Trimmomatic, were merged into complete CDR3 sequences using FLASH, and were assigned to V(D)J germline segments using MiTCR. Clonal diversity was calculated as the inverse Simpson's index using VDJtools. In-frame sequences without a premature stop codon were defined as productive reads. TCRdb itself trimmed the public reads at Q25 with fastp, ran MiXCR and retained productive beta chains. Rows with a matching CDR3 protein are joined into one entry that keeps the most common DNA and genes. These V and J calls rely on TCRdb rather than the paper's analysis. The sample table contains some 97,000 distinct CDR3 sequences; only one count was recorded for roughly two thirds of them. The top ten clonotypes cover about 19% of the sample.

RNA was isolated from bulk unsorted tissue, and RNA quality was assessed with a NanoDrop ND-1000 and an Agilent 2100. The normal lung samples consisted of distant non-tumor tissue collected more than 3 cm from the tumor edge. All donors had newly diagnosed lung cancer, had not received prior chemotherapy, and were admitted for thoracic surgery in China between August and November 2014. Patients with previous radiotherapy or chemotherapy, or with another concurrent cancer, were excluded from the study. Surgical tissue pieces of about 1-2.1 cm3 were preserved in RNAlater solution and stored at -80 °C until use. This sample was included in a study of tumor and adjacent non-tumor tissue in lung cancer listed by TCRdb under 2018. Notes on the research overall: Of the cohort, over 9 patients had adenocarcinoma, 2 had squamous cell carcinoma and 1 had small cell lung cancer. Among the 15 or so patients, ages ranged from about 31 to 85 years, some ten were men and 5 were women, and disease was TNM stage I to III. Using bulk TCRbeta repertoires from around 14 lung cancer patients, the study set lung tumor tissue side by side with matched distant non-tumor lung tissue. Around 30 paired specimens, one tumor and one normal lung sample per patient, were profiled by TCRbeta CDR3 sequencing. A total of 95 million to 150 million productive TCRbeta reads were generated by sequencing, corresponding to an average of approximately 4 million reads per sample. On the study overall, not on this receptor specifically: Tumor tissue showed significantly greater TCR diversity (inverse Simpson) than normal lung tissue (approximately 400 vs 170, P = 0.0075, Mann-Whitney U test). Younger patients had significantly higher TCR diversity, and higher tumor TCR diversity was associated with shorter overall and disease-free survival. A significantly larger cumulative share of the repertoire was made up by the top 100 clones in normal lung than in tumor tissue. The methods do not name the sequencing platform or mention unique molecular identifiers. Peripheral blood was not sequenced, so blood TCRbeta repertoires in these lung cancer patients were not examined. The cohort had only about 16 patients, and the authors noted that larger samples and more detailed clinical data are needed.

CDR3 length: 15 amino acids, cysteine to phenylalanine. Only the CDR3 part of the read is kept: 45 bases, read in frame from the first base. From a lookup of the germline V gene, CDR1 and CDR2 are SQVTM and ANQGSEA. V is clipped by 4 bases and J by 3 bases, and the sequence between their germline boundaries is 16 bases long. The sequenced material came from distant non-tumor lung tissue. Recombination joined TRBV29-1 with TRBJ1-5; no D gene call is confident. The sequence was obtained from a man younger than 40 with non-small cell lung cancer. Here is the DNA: TGCAGCGTTGGTTCCCGGTTTTATAACAATCAGCCCCAGCATTTT. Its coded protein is CSVGSRFYNNQPQHF.